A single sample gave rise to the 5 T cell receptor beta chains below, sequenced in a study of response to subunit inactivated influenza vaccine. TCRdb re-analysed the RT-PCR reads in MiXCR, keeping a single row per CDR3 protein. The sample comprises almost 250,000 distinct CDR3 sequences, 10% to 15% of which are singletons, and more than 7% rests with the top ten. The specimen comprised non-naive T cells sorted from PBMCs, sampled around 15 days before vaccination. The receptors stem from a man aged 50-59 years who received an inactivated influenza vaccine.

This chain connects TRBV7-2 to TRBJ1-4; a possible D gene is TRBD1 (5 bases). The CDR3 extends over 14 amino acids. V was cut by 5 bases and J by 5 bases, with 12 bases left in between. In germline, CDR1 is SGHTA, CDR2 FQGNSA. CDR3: CASSRGPTNEKLFF. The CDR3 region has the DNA TGTGCCAGCAGCAGGGGACCGACGAATGAAAAACTGTTTTTT.

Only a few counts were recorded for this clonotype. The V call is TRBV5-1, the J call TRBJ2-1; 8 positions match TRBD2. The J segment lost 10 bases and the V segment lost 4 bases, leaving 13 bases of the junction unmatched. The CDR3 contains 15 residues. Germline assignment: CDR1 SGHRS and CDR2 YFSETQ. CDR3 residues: CASSLGTSLVDEQFF. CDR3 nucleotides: TGCGCCAGCAGCCTCGGGACTAGTTTAGTGGACGAGCAGTTCTTC.

The CDR3 coding sequence is TGTGCCAGCAGTTTACACGGACTAACCTACGAGCAGTACTTC. Translating it yields CASSLHGLTYEQYF. J is TRBJ2-7 and V is TRBV28; D perhaps matches TRBD2 (6 bases). Germline V gene sequence: CDR1 MDHEN, CDR2 SYDVKM. The CDR3 extends over 14 amino acids. V gave up 2 bases and J gave up 2 bases, with 10 bases separating them. Together with reference TRBV28 and TRBJ2-7, the CDR3 gives the full variable domain: DVKVTQSSRYLVKRTGEKVFLECVQDMDHENMFWYRQDPGLGLRLIYFSYDVKMKEKGDIPEGYSVSREKKERFSLILESASTNQTSMYLCASSLHGLTYEQYFGPGTRLTVT.

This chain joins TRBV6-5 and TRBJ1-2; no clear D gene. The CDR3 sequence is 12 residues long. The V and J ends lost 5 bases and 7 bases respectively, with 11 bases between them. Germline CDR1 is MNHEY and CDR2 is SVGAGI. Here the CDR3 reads CASSPGESGYTF. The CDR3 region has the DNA TGTGCCAGCAGTCCCGGGGAGAGTGGCTACACCTTC.

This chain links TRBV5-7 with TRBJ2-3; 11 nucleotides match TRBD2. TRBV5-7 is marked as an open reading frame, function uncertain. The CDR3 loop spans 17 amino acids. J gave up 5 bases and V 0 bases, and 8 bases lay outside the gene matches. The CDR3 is CASSLVGSGGAGDTQYF. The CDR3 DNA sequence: TGTGCCAGCAGCTTGGTTGGTAGCGGGGGGGCAGGAGATACGCAGTATTTT.